The 26 T cell receptor beta chains reported below all come from one sample, sequenced in a study of T-cell reconstitution after alpha-beta-depleted transplantation in children. The authors prepared the TCRbeta library with unique molecular identifiers. TCRdb reprocessed the PCR reads via MiXCR and lists one record per CDR3 protein. The sample holds 400,000 to 500,000 distinct CDR3 sequences; 11% are singletons and the top ten take roughly 5%. The sample was PBMCs from the stem cell graft donor, taken from the stem cell graft. The receptors derive from a human donor who donated a stem cell graft to a child with acute myeloid leukemia.

This clonotype came up a few times. CDR3 in amino acids: CASSHGLGDGELFF. The DNA of the CDR3 is TGTGCCAGCAGCCACGGACTAGGCGACGGGGAGCTGTTTTTT. The rearrangement uses TRBV3-1 and TRBJ2-2, with 7 positions matching TRBD2. This CDR3 has 14 residues. The V segment lost 3 bases and the J segment 7 bases; nucleotides outside the gene matches: 5. Germline CDR1 LGHDT, CDR2 YNNKEL (reference sequence).

This clonotype has just a few counts. V gene TRBV3-1 combines with J gene TRBJ2-4; TRBD1 matches at 8 bases. The length of the CDR3 is 15 residues. The ends lost 0 bases at V and 7 bases at J; junction bases unmatched: 5. The germline V gene encodes CDR1 LGHDT and CDR2 YNNKEL (reference sequence). CDR3 nucleotide sequence: TGTGCCAGCAGCCAAGATGCAGGGGGCAGGAACATTCAGTACTTC. Its protein is CASSQDAGGRNIQYF.

The chain carries TRBV20-1 and TRBJ2-2; D not certain. CDR1 is DFQATT and CDR2 is SNEGSKA in the germline V gene (reference sequence). Between the trimmed V and J ends, which lost 0 bases and 5 bases, there was a span of 7 bases. The CDR3 runs 13 residues. This chain's CDR3 is CSAREVKTGELFF. CDR3 bases: TGCAGTGCTAGAGAAGTGAAAACCGGGGAGCTGTTTTTT.

This clonotype was detected ten times or more. J is TRBJ2-1 and V is TRBV5-6; TRBD1 matches 9 bases. J gave up 1 base and V 1 base, and 3 bases lay outside the gene matches. The germline V gene has CDR1 SGHDT and CDR2 YYEEEE. This CDR3 contains 16 residues. The CDR3 region has the DNA TGTGCCAGCAGCTTGAACAGGGGGCTTTCCTACAATGAGCAGTTCTTC. Encoded protein: CASSLNRGLSYNEQFF.

The rearrangement links TRBV12-3 or TRBV12-4 to TRBJ2-3; D remains unclear. The CDR3 totals 12 residues. Deletions cut 1 base from V and 8 bases from J, with 7 bases between. The CDR3 DNA reads as TGTGCCAGCAGTTTAGGGCACCTTACGCAGTATTTT. The encoded protein is CASSLGHLTQYF.

This clonotype has only a few counts. The genes are TRBV7-2 and TRBJ2-1, with D maybe TRBD2 (5 bases). The germline gives CDR1 SGHTA, CDR2 FQGNSA. V was shortened by 5 bases and J by 2 bases, with 10 bases between the two germline ends. The CDR3 runs 14 residues. Written as DNA, the CDR3 is TGTGCCAGCAGCCGGGAAAGGACCTACAATGAGCAGTTCTTC. Protein: CASSRERTYNEQFF.

To note about this clonotype: An end of the junction differs from the germline gene, which may be a read error. The genes are TRBV18 and TRBJ2-6; D perhaps matches TRBD1 (5 bases). This CDR3 contains 15 residues. Germline V gene lookup returns CDR1 KGHSH and CDR2 LQKENI. The CDR3 loop reads CASSPVNSGANGLTF. DNA of the CDR3: TGTGCCAGCTCACCAGTGAATTCTGGGGCCAACGGCCTGACTTTC.

The chain links TRBV28 to TRBJ2-7; 8 positions match TRBD2. V was clipped by 3 bases and J by 5 bases; unmatched bases: 9. Germline V gene sequence: CDR1 MDHEN, CDR2 SYDVKM. This CDR3 region has 15 residues. CDR3 DNA: TGTGCCAGCAGTTTTTTGGCGGGAGGCAACCACGAGCAGTACTTC. Translation gives CASSFLAGGNHEQYF.

The chain links TRBV5-1 to TRBJ2-3, with 14 bases that match TRBD2. This CDR3 region has 16 residues. Germline CDR1 SGHRS, CDR2 YFSETQ. V shed 4 bases, J shed 5 bases, and the junction held 6 bases outside the gene matches. The CDR3 region has the DNA TGCGCCAGCAGCACGGGACTAGCGGGAGTGGTAGATACGCAGTATTTT. Translation gives CASSTGLAGVVDTQYF.

This clonotype was detected a few times. The CDR3 bases are TGCGCCAGCAGCCAAGATGGGGGCCCCGGGTGGACCCAGTACTTC. Translated, it gives CASSQDGGPGWTQYF. The V call is TRBV4-1, the J call TRBJ2-5, with TRBD1 as a possible D gene (6 bases). Looked up from germline, CDR1 is MGHRA and CDR2 is YSYEKL. The germline V and J ends were trimmed by 0 bases and 7 bases, with 15 bases remaining between them. This CDR3 region has 15 residues.

This clonotype has more than one count but fewer than ten. The CDR3 loop reads CASTLQGSNQPQHF. CDR3 nucleotides: TGTGCCAGCACCCTACAGGGTAGCAATCAGCCCCAGCATTTT. The V and J genes are TRBV28 and TRBJ1-5, with a weak D call TRBD1 (6 bases). Germline V lookup: CDR1 MDHEN, CDR2 SYDVKM. The CDR3 is 14 residues long. The V gene lost 7 bases and the J gene lost 0 bases, with 10 bases spanning the gap.

This clonotype has ten or more counts. The V call is TRBV6-1, the J call TRBJ2-3, with D possibly being TRBD1 or TRBD2 (6 bases each). V dropped 1 base and J dropped 6 bases, with 17 bases sitting between them. Germline V gene data show CDR1 as MNHNS and CDR2 as SASEGT. The CDR3 has 16 amino acids. The CDR3 nucleotides read TGTGCCAGCAGTGAAGAACTGGGGGGCGGTGAGGATACGCAGTATTTT. Its protein product is CASSEELGGGEDTQYF.

V gene TRBV5-1 combines with J gene TRBJ1-1; D gene ambiguous. CDR1 is SGHRS, CDR2 YFSETQ, per germline. The germline V and J ends were trimmed by 1 base and 3 bases, with 16 bases remaining between them. CDR3 length equals 16 residues. The chain's CDR3 is CASSLLSLVSDTEAFF. CDR3 DNA sequence: TGCGCCAGCAGCTTGCTTTCCCTCGTTTCGGACACTGAAGCTTTCTTT. Using reference TRBV5-1 and TRBJ1-1 for the parts outside the CDR3, the full variable domain is KAGVTQTPRYLIKTRGQQVTLSCSPISGHRSVSWYQQTPGQGLQFLFEYFSETQRNKGNFPGRFSGRQFSNSRSEMNVSTLELGDSALYLCASSLLSLVSDTEAFFGQGTRLTVV.

This rearrangement joins TRBV12-3 or TRBV12-4 to TRBJ2-1; perhaps TRBD1 as D (8 bases). The CDR3 is 15 residues long. Deletions cut 3 bases from V and 6 bases from J, with 15 bases between. DNA for the CDR3: TGTGCCAGCAGTTTCACAGGGGGGGGGGCCAATGAGCAGTTCTTC. It yields the protein CASSFTGGGANEQFF.

This clonotype was seen many times. The chain uses TRBV20-1 and TRBJ2-3, with TRBD2 as a possible D gene (6 bases). CDR1 and CDR2 (germline): DFQATT, SNEGSKA (reference sequence). The V and J ends lost 0 bases and 0 bases respectively, with 16 bases between them. The CDR3 loop spans 17 amino acids. CDR3: CSARDLTRIVSTDTQYF. The CDR3 nucleotides are TGCAGTGCTAGAGATCTGACTAGGATTGTTAGCACAGATACGCAGTATTTT.

The V call is TRBV7-2, the J call TRBJ2-1; TRBD2 matches 7 bases. After removal of 6 bases from V and 0 bases from J, the junction contained 8 bases not matched to a gene. Germline V lookup: CDR1 SGHTA, CDR2 FQGNSA. This CDR3 is 16 amino acids long. CDR3 nucleotides: TGTGCCAGCAGGGGGTGGGGGGGGAGCTCCTACAATGAGCAGTTCTTC. Residues: CASRGWGGSSYNEQFF.

The rearrangement joins TRBV18 to TRBJ2-4; D is perhaps TRBD1 (6 bases). This CDR3 is built from 15 residues. Germline V lookup: CDR1 KGHSH, CDR2 LQKENI. Trimming left V 5 bases short and J 5 bases short, with 16 bases between. The CDR3 nucleotides are TGTGCCAGCTCATCCTCGGACAGCCTTGAAAACATTCAGTACTTC. The encoded protein is CASSSSDSLENIQYF.

The chain is built from TRBV7-2 and TRBJ2-6, with D hard to call. Per the germline V gene, CDR1 is SGHTA and CDR2 is FQGNSA. This CDR3 is 14 amino acids long. With 5 bases removed from V and 4 bases from J, the gap between germline ends came to 9 bases. The CDR3 DNA sequence: TGTGCCAGCAGCCCCCGAGCGGGGGCCAACGTCCTGACTTTC. Its protein is CASSPRAGANVLTF.

This clonotype was found a few times. The rearrangement joins TRBV20-1 to TRBJ2-1, with D maybe TRBD1 (6 bases). V lost 5 bases to trimming and J lost 0 bases, with 11 bases between them. The CDR3 spans 14 residues. Germline CDR1 reads DFQATT; CDR2 reads SNEGSKA (reference sequence). The CDR3 coding sequence is TGCAGTGCTGATAACAGGGTCTCCTACAATGAGCAGTTCTTC. Its translation is CSADNRVSYNEQFF.

This clonotype was recorded at least ten times. The V call is TRBV24-1, the J call TRBJ2-4; tentative D call: TRBD1 (6 bases). CDR3 length: 15 residues. CDR1 is KGHDR, CDR2 SFDVKD, per germline. V shed 2 bases and J shed 4 bases, with 11 bases lying between them. The CDR3 DNA reads TGTGCCACCAGTGATTCCCGGGACAAAAAAAACATTCAGTACTTC. It yields the protein CATSDSRDKKNIQYF.

This clonotype showed up many times. The gene calls are TRBV11-2 and TRBJ2-1, with a possible D match to TRBD2 (5 bases). CDR1 is SGHAT, CDR2 FQNNGV, per germline. Trimming removed 1 base at V and 7 bases at J, with 11 bases between. The CDR3 consists of 14 residues. The CDR3 nucleotides are TGTGCCAGCAGCTTAGCGACTATCTGGAATGAGCAGTTCTTC. Its protein product is CASSLATIWNEQFF.

The CDR3 nucleotides read TGTGCCAGCAGTTTGGACGTCGGGCAGTTCTTC. It specifies CASSLDVGQFF. The chain is built from TRBV6-6 and TRBJ2-1; D gene unclear. CDR1 is MNHNY and CDR2 is SVGAGI in the germline V gene (reference sequence). V was pared by 4 bases and J by 12 bases, with 10 bases between. This CDR3 region has 11 residues.

The rearrangement links TRBV10-3 to TRBJ1-1; no reliable D call. Between the trimmed V and J ends, which lost 0 bases and 4 bases, there was a span of 15 bases. Germline CDR1 is ENHRY and CDR2 is SYGVKD. CDR3 length: 16 amino acids. The CDR3 is CAISESSPDVGTEAFF. In nucleotides, the CDR3 is TGTGCCATCAGTGAGTCGAGTCCAGATGTGGGCACTGAAGCTTTCTTT.

This clonotype was picked up a small number of times. V and J are TRBV20-1 and TRBJ2-5; 7 bases match TRBD1. V trimming: 6 bases; J trimming: 5 bases; junction bases outside the gene matches: 6. The CDR3 consists of 12 residues. Germline V gene data show CDR1 as DFQATT and CDR2 as SNEGSKA (reference sequence). The chain's CDR3 is CSAMGQWETQYF. For the CDR3, the DNA is TGCAGTGCCATGGGACAGTGGGAGACCCAGTACTTC.

The rearrangement links TRBV5-1 to TRBJ2-7, with D possibly matching TRBD2 (6 bases). The germline gives CDR1 SGHRS, CDR2 YFSETQ. V was trimmed by 4 bases and J by 2 bases, leaving 16 bases between them. This CDR3 contains 15 residues. The chain's CDR3 is CASSMGLGAAYEQYV. In DNA form, the CDR3 reads TGCGCCAGCAGCATGGGACTGGGCGCAGCCTACGAGCAGTACGTC.

V and J are TRBV18 and TRBJ1-1; the D is unclear. Per the germline V gene, CDR1 is KGHSH and CDR2 is LQKENI. CDR3 length equals 14 residues. V gave up 3 bases and J gave up 1 base, with 9 bases separating them. The CDR3 nucleotides read TGTGCCAGCTCACCGGGATCCAGGAACACTGAAGCTTTCTTT. It codes for CASSPGSRNTEAFF. Full variable domain (rest looked up from reference TRBV18 and TRBJ1-1): NAGVMQNPRHLVRRRGQEARLRCSPMKGHSHVYWYRQLPEEGLKFMVYLQKENIIDESGMPKERFSAEFPKEGPSILRIQQVVRGDSAAYFCASSPGSRNTEAFFGQGTRLTVV.